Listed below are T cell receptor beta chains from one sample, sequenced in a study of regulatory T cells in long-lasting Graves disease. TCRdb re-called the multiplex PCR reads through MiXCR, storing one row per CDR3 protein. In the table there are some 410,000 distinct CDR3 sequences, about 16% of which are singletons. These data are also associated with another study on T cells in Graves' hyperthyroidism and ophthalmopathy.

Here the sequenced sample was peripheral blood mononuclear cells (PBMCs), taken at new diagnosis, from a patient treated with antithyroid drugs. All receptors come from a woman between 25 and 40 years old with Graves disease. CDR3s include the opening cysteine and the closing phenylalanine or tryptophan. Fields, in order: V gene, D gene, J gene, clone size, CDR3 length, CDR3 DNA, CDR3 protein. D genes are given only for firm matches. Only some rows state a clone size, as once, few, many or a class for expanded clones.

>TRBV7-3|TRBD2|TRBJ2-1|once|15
TGTGCCAGCAGCCCCCTCGGGACTAGGGTCAATGAGCAGTTCTTC
CASSPLGTRVNEQFF
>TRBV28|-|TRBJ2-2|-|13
TGTGCCAGCACGAGACCGAACACCGGGGAGCTGTTTTTT
CASTRPNTGELFF
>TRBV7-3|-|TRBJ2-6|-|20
TGTGCCAGCAGCTTAAGGCCGGCAGGGGCCTTAACCTCTGGGGCCAACGTCCTGACTTTC
CASSLRPAGALTSGANVLTF
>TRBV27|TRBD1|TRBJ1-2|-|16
TGTGCCAGCAGGGGGTGGACAGGGGGCCCCTCCTATGGCTACACCTTC
CASRGWTGGPSYGYTF
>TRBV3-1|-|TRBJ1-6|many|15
TGTGCCAGCAGCCAAGATGCAGGGATCAATTCACCCCTCCACTTT
CASSQDAGINSPLHF
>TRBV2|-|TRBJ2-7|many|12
TGTGCCAGCATGGCTAGCTCTTACGAGCAGTACTTC
CASMASSYEQYF
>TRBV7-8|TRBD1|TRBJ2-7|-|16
TGTGCCAGCAGCTTAGCGTTAGGGACAGCTGAATACGAGCAGTACTTC
CASSLALGTAEYEQYF
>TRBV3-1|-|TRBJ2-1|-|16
TGTGCCAGCAGCCAACGGCCCGGGACTGCCTACAATGAGCAGTTCTTC
CASSQRPGTAYNEQFF
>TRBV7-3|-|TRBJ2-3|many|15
TGTGCCAGCAGCTTTTTGGGAGCTCAGCCAGATACGCAGTATTTT
CASSFLGAQPDTQYF
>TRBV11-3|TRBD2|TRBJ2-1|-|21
TGTGCCAGCAGCCAGGGGGCTGGCAGGGGATCTAGCGGGAGCAGACTCAATGAGCAGTTCTTC
CASSQGAGRGSSGSRLNEQFF
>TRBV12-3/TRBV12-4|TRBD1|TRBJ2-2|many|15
TGTGCCAGCACCCCCCACAGGGGGTTTACCGGGGAGCTGTTTTTT
CASTPHRGFTGELFF
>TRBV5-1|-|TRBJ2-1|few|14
TGCGCCAGCAGCGCAGGACCACCAAACAATGAGCAGTTCTTC
CASSAGPPNNEQFF
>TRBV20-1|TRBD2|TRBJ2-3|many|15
TGCAGTACTCCTCTACTAGCGGGAGCGATAGATACGCAGTATTTT
CSTPLLAGAIDTQYF
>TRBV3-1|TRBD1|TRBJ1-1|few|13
TGTGCCAGCAGCCTAAACAGGGGGTCTGAAGCTTTCTTT
CASSLNRGSEAFF
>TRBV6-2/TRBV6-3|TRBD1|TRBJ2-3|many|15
TGTGCCAGCAGTTGGACAGGAACTCACACAGATACGCAGTATTTT
CASSWTGTHTDTQYF
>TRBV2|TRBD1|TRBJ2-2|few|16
TGTGCCAGCAGTTTGACAGGGGGTATGGACACCGGGGAGCTGTTTTTT
CASSLTGGMDTGELFF
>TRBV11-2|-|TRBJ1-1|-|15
TGTGCCAGCAGCCGCGAGGGGCCAATGAACACTGAAGCTTTCTTT
CASSREGPMNTEAFF
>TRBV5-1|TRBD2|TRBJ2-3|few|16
TGCGCCAGCAGCGGACTAGCGGGAGCCCGGGGAGATACGCAGTATTTT
CASSGLAGARGDTQYF
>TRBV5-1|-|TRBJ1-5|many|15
TGCGCCAGCAGCGTCGGTCCAGGGGGCAATCAGCCCCAGCATTTT
CASSVGPGGNQPQHF
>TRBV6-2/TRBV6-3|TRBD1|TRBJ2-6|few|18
TGTGCCAGCAGTCCCACGACAGGGATGGTCTCTGGGGCCAACGTCCTGACTTTC
CASSPTTGMVSGANVLTF
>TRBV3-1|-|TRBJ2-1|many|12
TGTGCCAGCAGCCCGGGCTACCCGGAGCAGTTCTTC
CASSPGYPEQFF
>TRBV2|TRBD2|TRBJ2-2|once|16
TGTGCCAGCAGTGAGGGGAATCTAGCGGGATTCGGGGAGCTGTTTTTT
CASSEGNLAGFGELFF
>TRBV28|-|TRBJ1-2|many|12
TGTGCCAGCAGTTTACAGGACCGTGGCTACACCTTC
CASSLQDRGYTF
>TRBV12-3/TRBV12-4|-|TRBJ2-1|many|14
TGTGCCAGCTTTCGGACGGCATTCGGAAATGAGCAGTTCTTC
CASFRTAFGNEQFF
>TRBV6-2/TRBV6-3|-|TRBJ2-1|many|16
TGTGCCAGCAGTGGGGCGGACAGTCAAGGACCCGGTGTATGGTTCTTC
CASSGADSQGPGVWFF
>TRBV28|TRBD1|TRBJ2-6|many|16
TGTGCCAGCAGTTTATTGACAGGGGTTGGGGCCAACGTCCTGACTTTC
CASSLLTGVGANVLTF
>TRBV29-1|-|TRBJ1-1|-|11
TGCAGCGTTCGCCGGAACACTGAAGCTTTCTTT
CSVRRNTEAFF
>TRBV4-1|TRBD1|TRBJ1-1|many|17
TGCGCCAGCAGCCAAGAGAGGGGGACAGTCATGAACACTGAAGCTTTCTTT
CASSQERGTVMNTEAFF
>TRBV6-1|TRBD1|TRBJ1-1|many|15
TGTGCCAGCAGTCCCGGACAGGGACCAAACACTGAAGCTTTCTTT
CASSPGQGPNTEAFF
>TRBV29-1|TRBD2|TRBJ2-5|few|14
TGCAGCGCACTAGGACTAGGACCCGTGGCGACCCAGTACTTC
CSALGLGPVATQYF
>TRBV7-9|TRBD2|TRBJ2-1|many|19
TGTGCCAGCAGCTTAGGGGGGGCTATCGGAGCGGGAGTGGGCAATGAGCAGTTCTTC
CASSLGGAIGAGVGNEQFF
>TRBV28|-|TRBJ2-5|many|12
TGTGCCACCGACAGAGCCCAAGAGACCCAGTACTTC
CATDRAQETQYF
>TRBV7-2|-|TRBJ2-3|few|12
TGTGCCAGCAGCCCTGGGGGGACAGATGTGTATTTT
CASSPGGTDVYF
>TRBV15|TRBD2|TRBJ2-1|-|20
TGTGCCACCAGCAGAGACCGGAGGACTAGCGGGATACCTTCCTACAATGAGCAGTTCTTC
CATSRDRRTSGIPSYNEQFF
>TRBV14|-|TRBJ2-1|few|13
TGTGCCAGCAGCCAAGGGTCCGGGCATGAGCAGTTCTTC
CASSQGSGHEQFF
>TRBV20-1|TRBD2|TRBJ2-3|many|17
TGCAGTGCCGCCGTCGGGGCTAGCGGGAGATTCACAGATACGCAGTATTTT
CSAAVGASGRFTDTQYF
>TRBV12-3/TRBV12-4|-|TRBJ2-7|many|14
TGTGCCAGCAGCCTGGATGCTAGCAGGCTCGAGCAGTACTTC
CASSLDASRLEQYF
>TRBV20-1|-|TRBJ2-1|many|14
TGCAGTGCTAGAGACCAGCGGGCGTACAATGAGCAGTTCTTC
CSARDQRAYNEQFF
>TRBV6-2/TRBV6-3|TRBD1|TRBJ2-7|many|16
TGTGCCAGCAGGGGTAACCGGGACAGGGCCCTAAGAGGGCAGTACTTC
CASRGNRDRALRGQYF
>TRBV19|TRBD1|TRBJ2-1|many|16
TGTGCCAGTAGTTCGGCCGGGACAGGGTCCGACAATGAGCAGTTCTTC
CASSSAGTGSDNEQFF